This T cell receptor (beta chain) derives from a study of T cell repertoires in cytomegalovirus infection. The study, taken as a whole, reports: Based on cumulative public TCR beta family frequency, carriers of CMV plus the relevant HLA were identified.

TCRdb re-called the reads through MiXCR, storing one row per CDR3 protein. The table lists about 500,000 distinct CDR3 sequences, about 33% of them singletons, with roughly a sixth in the top ten. This clonotype has only a few counts. No antigen is known for it. This CDR3 has 16 amino acids. Per germline, CDR1 MDHEN and CDR2 SYDVKM. Losses at the gene ends were 6 bases for V and 4 bases for J; bases not matched to a gene: 14. This specimen was cultured PBMCs, taken from culture after CMV antigen stimulation. This receptor was identified in a human donor in good health (CMV status not recorded). Some clones in this sample may be carry-over from other donors' samples. The chain employs TRBV28 and TRBJ1-2; 7 bases line up with TRBD1. This CDR3 reads CASSGGTGEMAYGYTF. CDR3 nucleotide sequence: TGTGCCAGCAGCGGTGGAACAGGGGAGATGGCCTATGGCTACACCTTC.